These 15 T cell receptor beta chains were sequenced from one sample in a study of regulatory T cells in long-lasting Graves disease. With iRepertoire HTBI primers and Arm-PCR of CDR3 regions, TCR beta libraries were built. TCRdb recomputed calls from the multiplex PCR reads with MiXCR, one row per CDR3 protein. Of about 290,000 distinct CDR3 sequences in the sample, around 23% were seen once. Sample time point: persistent/refractory GD, antithyroid drugs over 5 years with positive TRAb. Isolated PBMC RNA provided the starting material for the TCR library. The sample in question was peripheral blood mononuclear cells (PBMCs), obtained when the disease was refractory, from a patient treated with antithyroid drugs. The origin of the receptors is a female donor with Graves disease.

A few counts support this clonotype. CDR3 sequence: CAWSAGPGSETQYF. CDR3 bases: TGTGCCTGGAGTGCGGGTCCAGGGTCGGAGACCCAGTACTTC. V and J are TRBV30 and TRBJ2-5; D is perhaps TRBD1 (5 bases). The CDR3 has 14 residues. V lost 1 base, J lost 5 bases, and 14 bases lay in between. Germline-derived CDR1 and CDR2 are GTSNPN and SVGIG (reference sequence).

To note about this clonotype: A much larger clone sits a single nucleotide away, making a read error possible. The chain links TRBV3-1 to TRBJ2-5; D unclear. The CDR3 has 11 residues. Germline V gene sequence: CDR1 LGHDT, CDR2 YNNKEL (reference sequence). The CDR3 reads CAGSQGKSQYF. The CDR3 DNA sequence: TGTGCCGGCAGCCAAGGGAAGTCCCAGTACTTC.

This clonotype was seen a few times. J is TRBJ2-7 and V is TRBV7-8; D is unresolved. The germline V and J ends were trimmed by 1 base and 0 bases, with 10 bases remaining between them. Germline V gene sequence: CDR1 SGHVS, CDR2 FQNEAQ. This CDR3 region has 15 residues. As DNA, the CDR3 is TGTGCCAGCAGCTTAGTCGCCAGCCCCTCCTACGAGCAGTACTTC. Translated, it gives CASSLVASPSYEQYF.

In its sample, this clonotype was seen many times. The rearrangement joins TRBV11-2 to TRBJ2-7; D remains ambiguous. CDR1 is SGHAT, CDR2 FQNNGV, per germline. The V end lost 4 bases, the J end lost 2 bases, and 15 bases lay between the germline ends. The CDR3 totals 15 residues. The CDR3 here is CASSYKLGDPYEQYF. In DNA form, the CDR3 reads TGTGCCAGCAGCTATAAGCTAGGAGACCCCTACGAGCAGTACTTC.

In this sample, this clonotype turned up many times. The rearrangement links TRBV28 to TRBJ2-5; D is uncertain. V gave up 3 bases and J gave up 3 bases, with 8 bases separating them. Germline-derived CDR1 and CDR2 are MDHEN and SYDVKM. CDR3 length: 13 residues. The CDR3 bases are TGTGCCAGCAGTTTTAGTAACGAAGAGACCCAGTACTTC. Translated: CASSFSNEETQYF.

This chain joins TRBV7-9 and TRBJ2-7; D is unresolved. The CDR3 runs to 12 residues. V was clipped by 1 base and J by 5 bases, with 6 bases between them. The germline V gene encodes CDR1 SEHNR and CDR2 FQNEAQ (reference sequence). In DNA, the CDR3 is TGTGCCAGCAGCTTAGATTTCCACGAGCAGTACTTC. It specifies CASSLDFHEQYF.

This clonotype appeared a few times. The J gene is TRBJ2-2, the V gene TRBV28; 7 bases map to TRBD1. The CDR3 has 12 amino acids. V trimming: 3 bases; J trimming: 10 bases; junction bases outside the gene matches: 2. Germline V gene data show CDR1 as MDHEN and CDR2 as SYDVKM. CDR3 sequence (DNA): TGTGCCAGCAGTTTGAGGGGGCTGGAGCTGTTTTTT. As protein: CASSLRGLELFF.

This clonotype has ten or more counts. The chain combines TRBV9 with TRBJ2-5; unclear D gene. In germline, CDR1 is SGDLS, CDR2 YYNGEE. The ends were cut back, 4 bases at V and 1 base at J, with 8 bases in the middle. This CDR3 has 13 amino acids. The CDR3 DNA reads as TGTGCCAGCAGCTCACCACCCCAAGAGACCCAGTACTTC. It encodes CASSSPPQETQYF.

The chain is built from TRBV28 and TRBJ2-1; 10 bases are shared with TRBD2. V was pared by 2 bases and J by 8 bases, with 12 bases of the junction left unmatched. The CDR3 loop spans 17 amino acids. Germline lookup yields CDR1 MDHEN and CDR2 SYDVKM. The CDR3 here is CASSLAGAGGSTDEQFF. The CDR3 DNA is TGTGCCAGCAGTTTAGCTGGAGCGGGAGGGTCCACGGATGAGCAGTTCTTC.

This chain joins TRBV19 and TRBJ2-7, with D perhaps TRBD1 (6 bases). Trimming stripped 6 bases from V and 3 bases from J, with 12 bases between. The germline V gene encodes CDR1 LNHDA and CDR2 SQIVND (reference sequence). The CDR3 is 13 residues long. The CDR3 here is CASRGRGNYEQYF. The CDR3 DNA reads as TGTGCCAGTAGGGGTAGGGGGAACTACGAGCAGTACTTC.

This clonotype has ten or more counts. The chain recombines TRBV28 with TRBJ1-5; 10 nucleotides agree with TRBD1. V was clipped by 4 bases and J by 1 base; unmatched bases: 19. The CDR3 contains 21 residues. The germline CDR1 and CDR2 sequences are MDHEN and SYDVKM. CDR3 sequence: CASSYSVTGTGALGSNQPQHF. DNA of the CDR3: TGTGCCAGCAGTTATTCCGTCACCGGGACAGGGGCTTTAGGAAGCAATCAGCCCCAGCATTTT.

A few counts support this clonotype. The genes are TRBV28 and TRBJ1-5, with no clear D. This CDR3 has 11 amino acids. The germline V and J ends were trimmed by 5 bases and 9 bases, with 8 bases remaining between them. The V gene's germline CDR1 is MDHEN and CDR2 SYDVKM. The CDR3 here is CASSPPGPQHF. In DNA, the CDR3 is TGTGCCAGCAGTCCGCCGGGGCCCCAGCATTTT. Variable domain in full (rest from reference TRBV28 and TRBJ1-5): DVKVTQSSRYLVKRTGEKVFLECVQDMDHENMFWYRQDPGLGLRLIYFSYDVKMKEKGDIPEGYSVSREKKERFSLILESASTNQTSMYLCASSPPGPQHFGDGTRLSIL.

The genes are TRBV28 and TRBJ2-7; 7 nucleotides agree with TRBD2. Trimming cost V 5 bases and J 0 bases; bases outside gene matches: 7. CDR3 length: 15 amino acids. Germline assignment: CDR1 MDHEN and CDR2 SYDVKM. CDR3 sequence (DNA): TGTGCCAGCAGTGGAGCTAGCGGAAACTCCTACGAGCAGTACTTC. Residues: CASSGASGNSYEQYF.

This chain uses TRBV30 with TRBJ1-5; weak D call: TRBD1 (6 bases). The CDR3 consists of 13 residues. From germline, CDR1 is GTSNPN and CDR2 SVGIG (reference sequence). V was clipped by 0 bases and J by 7 bases, with 10 bases between them. As DNA, the CDR3 is TGTGCCTGGAGTGTACAGGGACTCCAGCCCCAGCATTTT. Its protein is CAWSVQGLQPQHF.

Only a few counts were recorded for this clonotype. This CDR3 is CSARVDRETPLHF. As DNA, the CDR3 is TGCAGTGCTAGAGTCGACAGGGAGACACCCCTCCACTTT. This chain connects TRBV20-1 to TRBJ1-6; 7 positions agree with TRBD1. The CDR3 length is 13 residues. Germline assignment: CDR1 DFQATT and CDR2 SNEGSKA (reference sequence). Trimming took 1 base from V and 11 from J; bases not matched to a gene: 5.